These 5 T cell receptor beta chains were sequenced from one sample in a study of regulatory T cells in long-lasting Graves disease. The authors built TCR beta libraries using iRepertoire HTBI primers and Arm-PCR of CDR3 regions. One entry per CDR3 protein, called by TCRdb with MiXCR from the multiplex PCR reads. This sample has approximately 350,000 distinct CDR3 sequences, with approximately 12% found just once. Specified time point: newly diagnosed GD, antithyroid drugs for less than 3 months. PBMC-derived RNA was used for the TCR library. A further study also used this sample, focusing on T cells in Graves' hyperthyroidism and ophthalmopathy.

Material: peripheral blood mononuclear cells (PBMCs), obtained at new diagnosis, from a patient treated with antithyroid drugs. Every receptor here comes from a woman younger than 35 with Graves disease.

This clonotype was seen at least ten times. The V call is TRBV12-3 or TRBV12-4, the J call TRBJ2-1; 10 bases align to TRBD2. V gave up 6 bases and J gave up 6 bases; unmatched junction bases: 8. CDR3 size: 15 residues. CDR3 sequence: CASSLLAGSRNEQFF. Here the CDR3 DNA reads TGTGCCAGCAGCTTACTAGCGGGAAGTCGCAATGAGCAGTTCTTC.

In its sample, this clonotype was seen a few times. The CDR3 DNA sequence: TGTGCCTGGGGGGGGAGTAGGGAGACCCAGTACTTC. It translates to CAWGGSRETQYF. V and J are TRBV30 and TRBJ2-5; D is possibly TRBD2 (6 bases). V shed 5 bases and J shed 5 bases, with 12 bases lying between them. Germline V gene data show CDR1 as GTSNPN and CDR2 as SVGIG (reference sequence). The CDR3 length is 12 residues.

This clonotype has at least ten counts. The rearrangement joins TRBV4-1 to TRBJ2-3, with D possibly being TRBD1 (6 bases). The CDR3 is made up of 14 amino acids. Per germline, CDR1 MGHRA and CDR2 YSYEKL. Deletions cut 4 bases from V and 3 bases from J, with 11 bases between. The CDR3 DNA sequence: TGCGCCAGCAGCCGAAGGACAGCGACAGATACGCAGTATTTT. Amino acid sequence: CASSRRTATDTQYF.

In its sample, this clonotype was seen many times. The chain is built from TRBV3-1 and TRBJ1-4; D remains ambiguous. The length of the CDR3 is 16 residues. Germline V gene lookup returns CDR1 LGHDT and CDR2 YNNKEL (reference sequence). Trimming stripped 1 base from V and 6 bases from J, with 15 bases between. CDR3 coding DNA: TGTGCCAGCAGCCAAGGACTGTTCGCCTGGGATGAAAAACTGTTTTTT. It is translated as CASSQGLFAWDEKLFF. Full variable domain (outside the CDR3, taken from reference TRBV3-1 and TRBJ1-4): DTAVSQTPKYLVTQMGNDKSIKCEQNLGHDTMYWYKQDSKKFLKIMFSYNNKELIINETVPNRFSPKSPDKAHLNLHINSLELGDSAVYFCASSQGLFAWDEKLFFGSGTQLSVL.

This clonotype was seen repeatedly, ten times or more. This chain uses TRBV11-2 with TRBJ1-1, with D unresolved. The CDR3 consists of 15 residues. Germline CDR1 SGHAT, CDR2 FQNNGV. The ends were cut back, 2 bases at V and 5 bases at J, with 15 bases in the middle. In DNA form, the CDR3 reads TGTGCCAGCAGCTTATACCTGGACCTAGGGACTGAAGCTTTCTTT. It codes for CASSLYLDLGTEAFF.